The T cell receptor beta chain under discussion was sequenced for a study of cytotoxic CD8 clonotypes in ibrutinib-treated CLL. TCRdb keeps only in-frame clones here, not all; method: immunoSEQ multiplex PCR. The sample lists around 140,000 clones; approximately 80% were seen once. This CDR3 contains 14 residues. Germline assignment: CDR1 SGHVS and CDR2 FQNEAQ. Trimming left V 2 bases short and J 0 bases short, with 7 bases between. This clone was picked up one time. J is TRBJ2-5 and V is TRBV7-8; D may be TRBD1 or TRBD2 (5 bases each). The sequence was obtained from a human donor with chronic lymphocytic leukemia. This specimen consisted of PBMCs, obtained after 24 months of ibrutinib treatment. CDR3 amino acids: CASSLRDHQETQYF. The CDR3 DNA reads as TGTGCCAGCAGCTTACGGGACCACCAAGAGACCCAGTACTTC.